The present entry profiles one TCR beta chain with its context. Its antigen is unknown. The data were obtained in a study of OX40 agonist ivuxolimab in advanced cancers. Findings and limits, study-wide: In the expanded peripheral T cells, antigen specificity was never determined. CD4+ T cells averaged fewer expanded clones than CD8+ T cells.

The V and J ends lost 3 bases and 2 bases, in that order; junction bases with no gene match: 0. Germline V gene sequence: CDR1 SGHTA, CDR2 FQGNSA. The CDR3 runs to 13 residues. Some clones are missing from TCRdb's copy, which holds only in-frame ones; the method was immunoSEQ multiplex PCR. This table has 20,000 to 30,000 clones, about 70% appearing once. The chain combines TRBV7-2 with TRBJ2-7, with TRBD1 matching 8 bases. The TCR was taken from an adult with an advanced solid tumor such as melanoma, head and neck, liver or kidney cancer. This specimen consisted of CD4+ or CD8+ T cells sorted from blood, obtained in a trial of the OX40 agonist ivuxolimab. In nucleotides, the CDR3 is TGTGCCAGCAGCTTGACAGGGGCCTACGAGCAGTACTTC. This encodes CASSLTGAYEQYF.